Listed below are T cell receptor beta chains from one sample, sequenced in a study of blood T cells in healthy people across ages. Using its own MiXCR run on the 5' RACE reads, TCRdb lists one record per CDR3 protein. The sample contains approximately 730,000 distinct CDR3 sequences, approximately 39% of which appear only once. The sample taken for sequencing was blood. The receptors shown here come from a woman aged 55 to 70 in good health. The CDR3 runs from the conserved cysteine through the conserved F or W. The D gene is left open where the match is weak. Rows give clone size only sometimes, using once, few, many, or a class for an expanded clone.

cdr3_aa cdr3_nt v_call clone_size j_call d_call
CAGSLNVSRQSSYEQYF TGTGCCGGCAGCTTAAACGTTAGCCGACAAAGCTCCTACGAGCAGTACTTC TRBV7-3 - TRBJ2-7 -
CASSDSFVPGSTDTQYF TGTGCCAGCAGTGACTCTTTCGTCCCAGGGAGCACAGATACGCAGTATTTT TRBV6-4 - TRBJ2-3 -
CASSAGLAGNEQFF TGTGCCAGCAGCGCGGGACTAGCGGGCAATGAGCAGTTCTTC TRBV7-2 many TRBJ2-1 TRBD2
CASSLHISSTDTQYF TGTGCCAGCAGCTTACACATTTCTAGCACAGATACGCAGTATTTT TRBV7-2 many TRBJ2-3 -
CASSLEWQGDEQFF TGTGCCAGCAGCTTAGAATGGCAGGGCGATGAGCAGTTCTTC TRBV7-2 many TRBJ2-1 -
CASSQRLADNEQYF TGTGCCAGCAGCCAACGTCTAGCGGACAATGAGCAGTACTTC TRBV3-1 once TRBJ2-7 TRBD2
CASRPGTSSSYEQYF TGTGCCAGCAGGCCCGGGACATCTTCTTCCTACGAGCAGTACTTC TRBV12-3/TRBV12-4 few TRBJ2-7 -
CASSHSLAGRDGELFF TGTGCCAGCAGCCACTCACTAGCGGGACGGGACGGGGAGCTGTTTTTT TRBV7-9 many TRBJ2-2 TRBD2
CASKVTGSSYEQYF TGTGCCAGCAAAGTCACGGGGAGCTCCTACGAGCAGTACTTC TRBV6-6 - TRBJ2-7 -
CASRPLDTKKSTQYF TGTGCCAGCAGACCCCTGGACACTAAAAAGAGTACCCAGTACTTC TRBV6-2/TRBV6-3 - TRBJ2-7 -
CASSSDSRGYTF TGTGCCAGCAGTTCTGACAGTCGGGGCTACACCTTC TRBV6-6 once TRBJ1-2 -
CSVVTGGYEQYF TGCAGCGTTGTGACAGGGGGCTACGAGCAGTACTTC TRBV29-1 many TRBJ2-7 TRBD1
CASSQGPQRDVGEAFF TGTGCCAGCAGCCAAGGTCCCCAACGGGACGTTGGTGAAGCTTTCTTT TRBV4-2 few TRBJ1-1 -
CASSAEGVWDNNEQFF TGTGCCAGCAGTGCAGAAGGGGTTTGGGACAACAATGAGCAGTTCTTC TRBV27 few TRBJ2-1 -
CASSQDGPSGGAGEQFF TGTGCCAGCAGCCAAGATGGGCCTAGCGGGGGGGCAGGGGAGCAGTTCTTC TRBV4-2 - TRBJ2-1 TRBD2
CASSYPAGEGEQYF TGTGCCAGCAGTTACCCAGCGGGAGAGGGTGAGCAGTACTTC TRBV6-6 - TRBJ2-7 TRBD2
CAISDRQGLNSPLHF TGTGCCATCAGTGATCGACAGGGACTTAACTCACCCCTCCACTTT TRBV10-3 few TRBJ1-6 TRBD1
CASSQTSGGIPYNEQFF TGTGCCAGCAGTCAGACTAGCGGAGGGATTCCTTACAATGAGCAGTTCTTC TRBV6-1 - TRBJ2-1 TRBD2
CASSFAAGQETQYF TGCGCCAGCAGCTTCGCGGCAGGACAAGAGACCCAGTACTTC TRBV5-1 few TRBJ2-5 -
CSASREGNVGELFF TGCAGTGCTAGTCGTGAAGGGAACGTCGGGGAGCTGTTTTTT TRBV20-1 - TRBJ2-2 -
CASSPTGLAGGEQFF TGCGCCAGCAGCCCAACGGGACTAGCGGGAGGCGAGCAGTTCTTC TRBV4-3 few TRBJ2-1 TRBD2
CSATGTDTYEQYF TGCAGTGCTACCGGGACTGACACCTACGAGCAGTACTTC TRBV20-1 - TRBJ2-7 -
CATSGGAEQFF TGTGCCACCAGTGGGGGTGCTGAACAGTTCTTC TRBV24-1 - TRBJ2-1 -
CSARAQDRDYNEQFF TGCAGTGCTAGAGCTCAGGACAGGGACTACAATGAGCAGTTCTTC TRBV20-1 - TRBJ2-1 TRBD1
CASSPQGFSGGAAHNEQYF TGTGCCAGCAGTCCCCAGGGGTTTAGCGGGGGGGCCGCACACAATGAGCAGTACTTC TRBV12-3/TRBV12-4 - TRBJ2-7 TRBD2
CSAAPPTSGPYEQFF TGCAGTGCTGCGCCGCCGACTAGCGGCCCTTACGAGCAGTTCTTC TRBV20-1 - TRBJ2-1 TRBD2
CSANRGGQETQYF TGCAGTGCTAATCGGGGGGGCCAAGAGACCCAGTACTTC TRBV20-1 - TRBJ2-5 TRBD2
CSASFAGFYRDTDTQYF TGTAGTGCTAGCTTTGCGGGGTTCTACCGGGACACAGATACGCAGTATTTT TRBV20-1 - TRBJ2-3 -
CSARGQDYEQYF TGCAGTGCTAGGGGACAGGACTACGAGCAGTACTTC TRBV20-1 - TRBJ2-7 TRBD1
CASSWGGSAETQYF TGTGCCAGCAGTTGGGGCGGGAGCGCGGAGACCCAGTACTTC TRBV12-3/TRBV12-4 - TRBJ2-5 TRBD2
CASSPRDSTIGGYTF TGTGCCAGCTCACCACGGGACAGCACTATTGGGGGCTACACCTTC TRBV18 - TRBJ1-2 TRBD1
CASSDAGTSSPETQYF TGTGCCAGCAGTGACGCCGGGACCTCTTCTCCGGAGACCCAGTACTTC TRBV6-1 few TRBJ2-5 -
CASSGIQETQYF TGTGCCAGTTCCGGGATCCAAGAGACCCAGTACTTC TRBV2 few TRBJ2-5 -
CATSGRVGDEQFF TGTGCCACCAGTGGGAGGGTAGGCGATGAGCAGTTCTTC TRBV24-1 few TRBJ2-1 -
CASSRSDRGGGYTF TGTGCCAGCAGCCGCTCAGACAGGGGCGGAGGCTACACCTTC TRBV3-1 - TRBJ1-2 TRBD1
CASSSDRALYNEQFF TGTGCCAGCAGCTCCGACAGGGCTCTTTACAATGAGCAGTTCTTC TRBV13 few TRBJ2-1 TRBD1
CSAATVGTGELFF TGCAGTGCCGCGACAGTGGGCACCGGGGAGCTGTTTTTT TRBV20-1 - TRBJ2-2 -
CASSRTADTPNTEAFF TGCGCCAGCAGCCGTACTGCGGACACCCCGAACACTGAAGCTTTCTTT TRBV4-1 - TRBJ1-1 -
CASSVEGLADRTKETQYF TGTGCCAGCAGCGTAGAGGGGCTAGCGGACAGAACCAAAGAGACCCAGTACTTC TRBV9 - TRBJ2-5 -
CASSHGVRMNTEAFF TGTGCCAGCAGCCACGGAGTACGGATGAACACTGAAGCTTTCTTT TRBV3-1 once TRBJ1-1 -
CASSSNKESSTDTQYF TGTGCCAGCAGCTCCAACAAGGAGTCTAGCACAGATACGCAGTATTTT TRBV7-3 - TRBJ2-3 -
CASSVRVDYEQYF TGTGCCAGCAGCGTTAGGGTCGATTACGAGCAGTACTTC TRBV9 - TRBJ2-7 -
CSMATGGTEAFF TGCAGCATGGCAACAGGGGGCACTGAAGCTTTCTTT TRBV29-1 - TRBJ1-1 TRBD1
CASSHSYGDRGVYNEQFF TGTGCCAGCAGCCACTCTTACGGGGACAGGGGGGTATACAATGAGCAGTTCTTC TRBV4-2 - TRBJ2-1 TRBD1
CASSRGTSGVETQYF TGTGCCAGCAGCAGGGGGACTAGCGGGGTGGAGACCCAGTACTTC TRBV12-3/TRBV12-4 few TRBJ2-5 TRBD2
CASSYSIEPRGQIGAFF TGTGCCAGCAGTTACTCGATAGAACCACGGGGACAGATTGGAGCTTTCTTT TRBV6-6 - TRBJ1-1 TRBD1